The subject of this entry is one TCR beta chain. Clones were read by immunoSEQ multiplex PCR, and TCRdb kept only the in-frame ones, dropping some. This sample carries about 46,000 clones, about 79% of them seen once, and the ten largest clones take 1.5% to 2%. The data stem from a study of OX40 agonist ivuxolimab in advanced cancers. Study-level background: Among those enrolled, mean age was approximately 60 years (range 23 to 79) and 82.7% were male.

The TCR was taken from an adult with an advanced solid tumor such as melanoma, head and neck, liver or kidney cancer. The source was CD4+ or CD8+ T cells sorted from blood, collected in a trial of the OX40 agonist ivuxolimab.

CDR3 residues: CASSLGRLVRQETQYF. CDR3 in DNA: TGTGCCAGCAGCTTAGGGAGGCTCGTCCGACAAGAGACCCAGTACTTC. The genes are TRBV7-7 and TRBJ2-5; a weak D match, TRBD2 (5 bases). The germline CDR1 and CDR2 sequences are SSHAT and FNYEAQ (reference sequence). The CDR3 is made up of 16 amino acids. V lost 1 base, J lost 2 bases, and 14 bases lay in between.